This passage covers 26 T cell receptor beta chains from one sample sequenced in a study of T cells in Graves' hyperthyroidism and ophthalmopathy. RNA transcripts served as the template for amplifying TCR beta CDR3 regions. The HTBI primer set was used in a first-round RT-PCR of the TCR CDR3. TCRdb analysed the multiplex PCR reads with MiXCR anew, one entry per CDR3 protein. The sample lists 490,000 or so distinct CDR3 sequences, roughly 22% seen once, with about half in the top ten. Sequenced material: blood. Every receptor here comes from a woman in her seventies with Graves' ophthalmopathy.

The J gene is TRBJ2-7, the V gene TRBV28, with 10 positions matching TRBD1. This CDR3 spans 15 amino acids. CDR1 MDHEN and CDR2 SYDVKM come from the germline V gene. Germline trimming cut 7 bases from V and 4 bases from J; bases unmatched to any gene: 10. CDR3 DNA sequence: TGTGCCAGCACCTCTCCACGGACAGGGGGGTACGAGCAGTACTTC. This codes for CASTSPRTGGYEQYF. The variable domain in full, with the rest retrieved from reference TRBV28 and TRBJ2-7, is DVKVTQSSRYLVKRTGEKVFLECVQDMDHENMFWYRQDPGLGLRLIYFSYDVKMKEKGDIPEGYSVSREKKERFSLILESASTNQTSMYLCASTSPRTGGYEQYFGPGTRLTVT.

J is TRBJ2-1 and V is TRBV9, with 10 positions matching TRBD2. There are 14 residues in the CDR3. From germline, CDR1 is SGDLS and CDR2 YYNGEE. The trim removed 2 bases at V and 9 bases at J, leaving 5 bases unmatched. CDR3 DNA: TGTGCCAGCAGCGTTACTAGCGGGATGGGTGAGCAGTTCTTC. This gives the protein CASSVTSGMGEQFF.

This clonotype was counted a few times. This chain joins TRBV14 and TRBJ2-3; maybe TRBD2 (6 bases). V was trimmed by 0 bases and J by 4 bases, leaving 17 bases between them. This CDR3 comprises 17 residues. Germline V gives CDR1 SGHDN, CDR2 FVKESK. The CDR3 here is CASSQDRLADLSDTQYF. CDR3 coding DNA: TGTGCCAGCAGCCAAGATCGGTTAGCGGACCTGTCAGATACGCAGTATTTT.

This clonotype was picked up a small number of times. The chain has TRBV18 and TRBJ1-1; 7 nucleotides align to TRBD1. The CDR3 is 16 amino acids. V lost 3 bases to trimming and J lost 5 bases; unmatched junction nucleotides: 12. The germline gives CDR1 KGHSH, CDR2 LQKENI. DNA of the CDR3: TGTGCCAGCTCACCGATGACAGGGACCCTGGGGACTGAAGCTTTCTTT. As protein: CASSPMTGTLGTEAFF.

This clonotype was seen a handful of times. V gene TRBV15 combines with J gene TRBJ1-5; tentative D call: TRBD1 (5 bases). The CDR3 sequence is 16 residues long. The germline CDR1 and CDR2 sequences are LNHNV and YYDKDF (reference sequence). Trimming pared 5 bases from V and 0 bases from J, leaving 14 bases between. The CDR3 here is CATSPSGQPSNQPQHF. The CDR3 DNA reads TGTGCCACCAGCCCCTCAGGGCAACCTAGCAATCAGCCCCAGCATTTT.

This clonotype has ten or more counts. This sequence joins TRBV11-1 and TRBJ1-1; TRBD1 matches at 7 bases. Germline V CDR1 and CDR2: SGHAT, FQDESV (reference sequence). CDR3 length: 17 residues. V shed 3 bases, J shed 1 base, and the junction held 11 bases outside the gene matches. The CDR3 DNA is TGTGCCAGCAGCTTCACAGGGGCCCCAAAACAGAACACTGAAGCTTTCTTT. Its translation is CASSFTGAPKQNTEAFF.

V usage is TRBV4-1 and J usage is TRBJ2-7; D is perhaps TRBD1 (5 bases). The V end was cut by 3 bases, the J end by 5 bases, with 23 bases between. Germline CDR1 is MGHRA and CDR2 is YSYEKL. The CDR3 has 17 residues. CDR3 sequence: CASSHAQDRAQAHEQYF. In nucleotides, the CDR3 is TGCGCCAGCAGCCACGCTCAAGATAGGGCACAGGCCCACGAGCAGTACTTC.

This clonotype was seen only a few times. This may be a read error: a much more frequent sequence differs by one nucleotide. The chain combines TRBV12-3 or TRBV12-4 with TRBJ1-1, with D maybe TRBD1 (5 bases). The CDR3 is 12 amino acids. For the CDR3, the DNA is TGTGCCAGCAGTTTCTTCGGGACTGAAGCTTCCTTT. Its protein product is CASSFFGTEASF.

J is TRBJ1-1 and V is TRBV27; 10 nucleotides agree with TRBD1. The CDR3 sequence is 15 residues long. Trimming removed 2 bases from V and 5 bases from J; junction bases left unmatched: 5. CDR1 and CDR2 from the germline V gene are MNHEY and SMNVEV (reference sequence). CDR3 nucleotide sequence: TGTGCCAGCAGTTTACTCGGGACAGGGGTGACTGAAGCTTTCTTT. Amino acids: CASSLLGTGVTEAFF.

This sequence joins TRBV11-3 and TRBJ2-1; TRBD2 matches at 9 bases. J lost 4 bases, V lost 5 bases, and 9 bases had no gene match. The CDR3 runs 16 residues. Germline lookup yields CDR1 SGHNT and CDR2 YENEEA. The CDR3 nucleotides are TGTGCCAGCAGCCGCACGACTAGCGGTACTTACAATGAGCAGTTCTTC. Its protein product is CASSRTTSGTYNEQFF.

The rearrangement joins TRBV6-1 to TRBJ2-3, with 14 bases lining up with TRBD2. The V segment lost 10 bases and the J segment 5 bases; nucleotides outside the gene matches: 8. The germline gives CDR1 MNHNS, CDR2 SASEGT. The CDR3 sequence is 15 residues long. The CDR3 spells CATERLAGGGDTQYF. The DNA of the CDR3 is TGTGCCACCGAGAGACTAGCGGGAGGGGGAGATACGCAGTATTTT.

This clonotype was seen only a few times. The chain employs TRBV27 and TRBJ1-5; D gene uncertain. The V end lost 2 bases, the J end lost 7 bases, and 12 bases lay between the germline ends. The CDR3 has 14 amino acids. The V gene's germline CDR1 is MNHEY and CDR2 SMNVEV (reference sequence). Here the CDR3 DNA reads TGTGCCAGCAGTTTAGTGGGAACGGGGCAGCCCCAGCATTTT. Encoded protein: CASSLVGTGQPQHF.

This clonotype was observed many times. The V call is TRBV28, the J call TRBJ2-3, with 8 bases lining up with TRBD2. J gave up 0 bases and V 5 bases, and 4 bases lay outside the gene matches. The CDR3 sequence is 15 residues long. CDR1 and CDR2 from the germline V gene are MDHEN and SYDVKM. The CDR3 nucleotides read TGTGCCAGCAGTGCGCCTAGCGGGAGCACAGATACGCAGTATTTT. This gives the protein CASSAPSGSTDTQYF.

This chain connects TRBV19 to TRBJ1-1; TRBD1 is a possible D gene (6 bases). Germline CDR1 and CDR2: LNHDA and SQIVND (reference sequence). CDR3 length equals 12 residues. V was pared by 10 bases and J by 11 bases, with 20 bases between. The DNA for the CDR3 is TGTGCCACCATAGGACTCCCAGGGGTCGCTTTCTTT. It yields the protein CATIGLPGVAFF.

This clonotype came up a few times. V usage is TRBV9 and J usage is TRBJ2-3; no reliable D call. CDR3 size: 12 residues. Trimming took off 3 bases at V and 2 bases at J, with 4 bases between the two ends. Looked up from germline, CDR1 is SGDLS and CDR2 is YYNGEE. CDR3 bases: TGTGCCAGCAGCGGGATCACAGATACGCAGTATTTT. Encoded protein: CASSGITDTQYF.

The chain links TRBV12-5 to TRBJ2-1; D uncertain. Germline values: CDR1 LGHNT, CDR2 FRNRAP. The germline V and J ends were trimmed by 6 bases and 10 bases, with 10 bases remaining between them. CDR3 length equals 11 residues. As DNA, the CDR3 is TGTGCTAGTGGGGTGGCAAACGAGCAGTTCTTC. Its translation: CASGVANEQFF. Supplemented by reference TRBV12-5 and TRBJ2-1, the full variable domain reads DARVTQTPRHKVTEMGQEVTMRCQPILGHNTVFWYRQTMMQGLELLAYFRNRAPLDDSGMPKDRFSAEMPDATLATLKIQPSEPRDSAVYFCASGVANEQFFGPGTRLTVL.

As DNA, the CDR3 is TGTGCCAGCAGTCACCGGGGTAAGGGCATTCAGTACTTC. This translates into CASSHRGKGIQYF. The chain combines TRBV28 with TRBJ2-4; a weak D match, TRBD2 (5 bases). The length of the CDR3 is 13 residues. The V end lost 5 bases, the J end lost 9 bases, and 14 bases lay between the germline ends. The germline gives CDR1 MDHEN, CDR2 SYDVKM.

This clonotype was counted only a few times. J is TRBJ2-3 and V is TRBV7-9; 7 bases are shared with TRBD2. Germline loops: CDR1 SEHNR, CDR2 FQNEAQ (reference sequence). Trimming took 5 bases from V and 6 from J; bases not matched to a gene: 8. The CDR3 loop spans 14 amino acids. The CDR3 DNA follows: TGTGCCAGCAGCGCAGGCGGGGGAGTGGATACGCAGTATTTT. Its translation is CASSAGGGVDTQYF.

The sample holds many counts of this clonotype. This CDR3 reads CASSTYRHGYTF. CDR3 in DNA: TGTGCCAGCAGTACATACAGACATGGCTACACCTTC. The gene calls are TRBV28 and TRBJ1-2; D is uncertain. Between the trimmed V and J ends, which lost 5 bases and 6 bases, there was a span of 10 bases. Germline CDR1 MDHEN, CDR2 SYDVKM. The CDR3 runs to 12 residues.

With respect to this clonotype: A read error may account for a junction end that differs from germline. The J gene is TRBJ2-3, the V gene TRBV5-1; 9 bases match TRBD1. Germline V gene lookup returns CDR1 SGHRS and CDR2 YFSETQ. This CDR3 comprises 16 residues. The CDR3 bases are TGTGCCAGCAGCTTGGCGGGGACAGGGCCCACAGATACGCAGTATTTT. It is translated as CASSLAGTGPTDTQYF.

This clonotype has more than one count but fewer than ten. V is TRBV7-2 and J is TRBJ1-3; no clear D. Germline CDR1 SGHTA, CDR2 FQGNSA. Trimming took 4 bases from V and 0 from J, leaving 7 bases between them. CDR3 length equals 14 residues. CDR3 coding DNA: TGTGCCAGCAGCTATACCCACTCTGGAAACACCATATATTTT. It yields the protein CASSYTHSGNTIYF.

This chain joins TRBV6-2 or TRBV6-3 and TRBJ2-7; TRBD1 is a possible D gene (5 bases). The V end was cut by 5 bases, the J end by 3 bases, with 11 bases between. The CDR3 runs 13 residues. CDR1 and CDR2 (germline): MNHEY, SVGEGT. The CDR3: CASSKDTFYEQYF. The CDR3 nucleotides read TGTGCCAGCAGTAAGGACACGTTCTACGAGCAGTACTTC.

This clonotype was detected ten times or more. The rearrangement joins TRBV27 to TRBJ2-7, with 9 bases identical to TRBD1. The V and J ends lost 4 bases and 7 bases, in that order; junction bases with no gene match: 11. The germline V gene encodes CDR1 MNHEY and CDR2 SMNVEV (reference sequence). CDR3 length: 15 amino acids. CDR3 residues: CASSSSGTGRREQYF. The CDR3 region has the DNA TGTGCCAGCAGTTCGTCCGGGACAGGGAGGCGGGAGCAGTACTTC.

This clonotype was counted at least ten times. V usage is TRBV12-3 or TRBV12-4 and J usage is TRBJ2-2; 13 nucleotides agree with TRBD2. J gave up 7 bases and V 6 bases, and 8 bases lay outside the gene matches. There are 16 residues in the CDR3. Here the CDR3 reads CASSTGLAGVNGELFF. Written as DNA, the CDR3 is TGTGCCAGCAGCACAGGACTAGCGGGAGTGAACGGGGAGCTGTTTTTT.

This clonotype was found a few times. The chain employs TRBV20-1 and TRBJ1-1; D unresolved. This CDR3 comprises 13 residues. CDR1 and CDR2 (germline): DFQATT, SNEGSKA (reference sequence). Trimming removed 1 base at V and 0 bases at J, with 6 bases between. The CDR3 spells CSARGRVNTEAFF. The CDR3 DNA reads TGCAGTGCTAGAGGACGGGTGAACACTGAAGCTTTCTTT.

This clonotype appeared a few times. The J gene is TRBJ2-2, the V gene TRBV6-5; D possibly corresponds to TRBD2 (5 bases). The V end was cut by 2 bases, the J end by 7 bases, with 17 bases between. The CDR3 has 16 amino acids. Germline V gene sequence: CDR1 MNHEY, CDR2 SVGAGI. The DNA for the CDR3 is TGTGCCAGCAGTTACAATCTGGACTCTCTCAACGGGGAGCTGTTTTTT. It translates to CASSYNLDSLNGELFF.